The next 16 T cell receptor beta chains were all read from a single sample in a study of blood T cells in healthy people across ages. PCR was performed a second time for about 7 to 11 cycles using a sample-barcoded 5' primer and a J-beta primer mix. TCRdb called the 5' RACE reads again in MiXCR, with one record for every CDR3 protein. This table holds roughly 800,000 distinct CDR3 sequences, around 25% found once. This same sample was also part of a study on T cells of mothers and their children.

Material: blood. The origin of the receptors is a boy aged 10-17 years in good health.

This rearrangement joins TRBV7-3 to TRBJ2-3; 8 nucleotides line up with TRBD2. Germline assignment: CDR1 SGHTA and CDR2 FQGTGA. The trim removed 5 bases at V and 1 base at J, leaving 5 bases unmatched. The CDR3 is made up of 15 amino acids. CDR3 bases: TGTGCCAGCAGCCATATAGCGGGACGCACAGATACGCAGTATTTT. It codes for CASSHIAGRTDTQYF.

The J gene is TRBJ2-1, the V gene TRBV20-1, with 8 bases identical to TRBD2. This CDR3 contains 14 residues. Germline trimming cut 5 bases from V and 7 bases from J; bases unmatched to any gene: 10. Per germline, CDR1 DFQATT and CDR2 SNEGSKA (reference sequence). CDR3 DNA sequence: TGCAGTGCTCACCAACCGGGACTAGGAAATGAGCAGTTCTTC. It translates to CSAHQPGLGNEQFF.

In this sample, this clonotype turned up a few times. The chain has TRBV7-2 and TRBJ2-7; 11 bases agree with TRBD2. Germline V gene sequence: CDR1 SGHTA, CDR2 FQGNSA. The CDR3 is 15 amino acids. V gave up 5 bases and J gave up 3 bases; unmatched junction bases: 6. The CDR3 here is CASSPIAGGSYEQYF. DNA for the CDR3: TGTGCCAGCAGCCCAATAGCGGGGGGGAGCTACGAGCAGTACTTC. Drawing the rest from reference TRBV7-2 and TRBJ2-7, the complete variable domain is GAGVSQSPSNKVTEKGKDVELRCDPISGHTALYWYRQSLGQGLEFLIYFQGNSAPDKSGLPSDRFSAERTGGSVSTLTIQRTQQEDSAVYLCASSPIAGGSYEQYFGPGTRLTVT.

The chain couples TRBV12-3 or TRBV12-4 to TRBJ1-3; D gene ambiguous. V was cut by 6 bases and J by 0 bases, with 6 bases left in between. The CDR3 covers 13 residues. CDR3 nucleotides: TGTGCCAGCAGCCGGATCTCTGGAAACACCATATATTTT. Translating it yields CASSRISGNTIYF.

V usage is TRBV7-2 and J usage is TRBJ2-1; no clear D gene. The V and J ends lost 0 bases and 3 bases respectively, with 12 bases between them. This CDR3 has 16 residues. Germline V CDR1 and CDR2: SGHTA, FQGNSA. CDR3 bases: TGTGCCAGCAGCTTAGCTGCTACAGAATACTACAATGAGCAGTTCTTC. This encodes CASSLAATEYYNEQFF.

CDR3: CASSGGVLGTDTQYF. CDR3 nucleotides: TGTGCCAGCAGTGGGGGAGTTTTGGGCACAGATACGCAGTATTTT. The rearrangement links TRBV27 to TRBJ2-3; D is possibly TRBD1 or TRBD2 (5 bases each). The V gene lost 5 bases and the J gene lost 1 base, with 13 bases spanning the gap. Germline V gene sequence: CDR1 MNHEY, CDR2 SMNVEV (reference sequence). The CDR3 totals 15 residues.

CDR3 sequence reads: CASRLDYYEQYF. The DNA of the CDR3 is TGTGCCAGCAGACTCGACTACTACGAGCAGTACTTC. V is TRBV2 and J is TRBJ2-5, with a tentative D call TRBD2 (5 bases). The better agreement between TRBJ2-7 and the DNA end casts doubt on the J call. Germline CDR1 SNHLY, CDR2 FYNNEI. This CDR3 contains 12 residues.

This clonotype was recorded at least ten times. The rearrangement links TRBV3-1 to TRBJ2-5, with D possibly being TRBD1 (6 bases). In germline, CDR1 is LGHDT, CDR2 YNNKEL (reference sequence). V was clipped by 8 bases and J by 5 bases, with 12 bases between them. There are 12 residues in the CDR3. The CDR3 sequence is CASSQGRETQYF. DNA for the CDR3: TGTGCCAGCTCACAGGGTCGGGAGACCCAGTACTTC.

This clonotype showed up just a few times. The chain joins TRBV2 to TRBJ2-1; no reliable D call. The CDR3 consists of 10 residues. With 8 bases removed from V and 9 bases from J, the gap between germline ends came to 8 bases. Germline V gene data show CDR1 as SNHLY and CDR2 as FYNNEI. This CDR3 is CASRGGEQFF. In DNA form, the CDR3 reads TGTGCCAGCCGCGGTGGTGAGCAGTTCTTC.

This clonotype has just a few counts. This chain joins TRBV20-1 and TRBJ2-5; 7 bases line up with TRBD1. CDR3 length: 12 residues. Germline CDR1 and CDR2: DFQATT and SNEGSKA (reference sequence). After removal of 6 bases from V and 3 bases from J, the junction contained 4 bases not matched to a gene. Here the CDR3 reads CSAGQDEETQYF. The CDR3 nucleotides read TGCAGTGCCGGACAGGACGAAGAGACCCAGTACTTC.

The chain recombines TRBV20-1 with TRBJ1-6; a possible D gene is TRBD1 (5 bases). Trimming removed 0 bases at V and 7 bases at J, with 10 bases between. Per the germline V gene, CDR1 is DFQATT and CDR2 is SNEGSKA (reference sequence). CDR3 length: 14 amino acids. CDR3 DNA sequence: TGCAGTGCTAGAGACCGGGGGGACAATTCACCCCTCCACTTT. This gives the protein CSARDRGDNSPLHF.

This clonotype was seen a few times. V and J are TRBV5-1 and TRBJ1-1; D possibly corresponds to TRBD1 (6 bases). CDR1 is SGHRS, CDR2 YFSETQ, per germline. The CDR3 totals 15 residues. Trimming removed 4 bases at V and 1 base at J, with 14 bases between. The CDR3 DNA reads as TGCGCCAGCAGCGAACAGGGTACGGAGAACACTGAAGCTTTCTTT. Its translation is CASSEQGTENTEAFF.

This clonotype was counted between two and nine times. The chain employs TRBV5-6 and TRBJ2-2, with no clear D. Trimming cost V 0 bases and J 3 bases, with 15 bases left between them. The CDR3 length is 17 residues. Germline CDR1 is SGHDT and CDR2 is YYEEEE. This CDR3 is CASSLGLGRLDTGELFF. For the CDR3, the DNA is TGTGCCAGCAGCTTGGGACTCGGGCGATTGGACACCGGGGAGCTGTTTTTT.

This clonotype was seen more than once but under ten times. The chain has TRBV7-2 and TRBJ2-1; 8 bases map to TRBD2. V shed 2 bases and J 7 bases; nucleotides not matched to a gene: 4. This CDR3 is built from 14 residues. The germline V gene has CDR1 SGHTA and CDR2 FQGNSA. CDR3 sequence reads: CASSLRGGRNEQFF. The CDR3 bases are TGTGCCAGCAGCTTACGGGGGGGGCGGAATGAGCAGTTCTTC. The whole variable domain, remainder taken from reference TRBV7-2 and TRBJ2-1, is GAGVSQSPSNKVTEKGKDVELRCDPISGHTALYWYRQSLGQGLEFLIYFQGNSAPDKSGLPSDRFSAERTGGSVSTLTIQRTQQEDSAVYLCASSLRGGRNEQFFGPGTRLTVL.

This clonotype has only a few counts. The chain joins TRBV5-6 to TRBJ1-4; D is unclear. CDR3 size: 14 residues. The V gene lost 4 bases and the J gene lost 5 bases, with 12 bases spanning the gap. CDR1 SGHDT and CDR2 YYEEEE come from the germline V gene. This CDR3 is CASSTGSLNEKLFF. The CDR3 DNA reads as TGTGCCAGCAGCACCGGGAGCCTGAATGAAAAACTGTTTTTT.

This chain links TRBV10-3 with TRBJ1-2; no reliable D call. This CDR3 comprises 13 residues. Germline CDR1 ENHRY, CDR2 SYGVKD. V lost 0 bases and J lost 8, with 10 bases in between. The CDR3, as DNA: TGTGCCATCAGTGAGTCAAGGGCAATCGGCTACACCTTC. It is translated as CAISESRAIGYTF.